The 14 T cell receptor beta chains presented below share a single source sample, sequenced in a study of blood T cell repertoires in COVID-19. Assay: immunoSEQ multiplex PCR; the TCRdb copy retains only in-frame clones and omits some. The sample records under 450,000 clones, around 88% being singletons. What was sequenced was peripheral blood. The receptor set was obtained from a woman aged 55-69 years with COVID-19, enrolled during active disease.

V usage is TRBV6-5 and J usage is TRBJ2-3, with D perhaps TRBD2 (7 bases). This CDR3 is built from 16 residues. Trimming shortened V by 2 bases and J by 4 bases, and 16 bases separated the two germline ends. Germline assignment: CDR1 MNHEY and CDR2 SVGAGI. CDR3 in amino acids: CASSYGRGLSADTQYF. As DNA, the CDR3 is TGTGCCAGCAGTTACGGGCGGGGGCTTTCAGCAGATACGCAGTATTTT.

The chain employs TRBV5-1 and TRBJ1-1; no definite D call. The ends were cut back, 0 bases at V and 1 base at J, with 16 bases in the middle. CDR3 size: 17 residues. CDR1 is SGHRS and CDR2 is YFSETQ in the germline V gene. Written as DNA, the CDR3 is TGCGCCAGCAGCTTGGGTTGGGGAAGGGCGGGGAACACTGAAGCTTTCTTT. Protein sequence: CASSLGWGRAGNTEAFF.

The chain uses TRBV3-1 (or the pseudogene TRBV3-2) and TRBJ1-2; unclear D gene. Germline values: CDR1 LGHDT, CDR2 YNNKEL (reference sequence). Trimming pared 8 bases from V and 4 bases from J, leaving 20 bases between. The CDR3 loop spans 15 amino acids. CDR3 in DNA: TGTGCCAGCGGGAGCGCAGGCGGGCCGATCTATGGCTACACCTTC. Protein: CASGSAGGPIYGYTF.

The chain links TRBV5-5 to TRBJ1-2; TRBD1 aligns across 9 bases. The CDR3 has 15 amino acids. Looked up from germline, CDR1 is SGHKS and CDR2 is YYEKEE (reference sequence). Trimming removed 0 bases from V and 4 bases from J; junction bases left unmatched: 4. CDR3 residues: CASSLAGTGSYGYTF. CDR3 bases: TGTGCCAGCAGCTTGGCCGGGACAGGGTCCTATGGCTACACCTTC.

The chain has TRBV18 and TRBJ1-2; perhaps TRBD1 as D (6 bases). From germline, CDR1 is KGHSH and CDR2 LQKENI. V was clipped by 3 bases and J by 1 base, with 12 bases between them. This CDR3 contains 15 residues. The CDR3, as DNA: TGTGCCAGCTCACCGACAGGACTTAGTAACTATGGCTACACCTTC. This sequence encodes CASSPTGLSNYGYTF.

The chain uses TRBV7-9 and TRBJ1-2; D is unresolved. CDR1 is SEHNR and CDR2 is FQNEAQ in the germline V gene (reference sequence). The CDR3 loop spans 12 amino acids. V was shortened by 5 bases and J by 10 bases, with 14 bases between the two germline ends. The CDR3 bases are TGTGCCAGCAGCCTAAGCGGGGTTCCCTACACCTTC. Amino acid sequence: CASSLSGVPYTF. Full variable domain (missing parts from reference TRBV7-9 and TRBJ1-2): DTGVSQNPRHKITKRGQNVTFRCDPISEHNRLYWYRQTLGQGPEFLTYFQNEAQLEKSRLLSDRFSAERPKGSFSTLEIQRTEQGDSAMYLCASSLSGVPYTFGSGTRLTVV.

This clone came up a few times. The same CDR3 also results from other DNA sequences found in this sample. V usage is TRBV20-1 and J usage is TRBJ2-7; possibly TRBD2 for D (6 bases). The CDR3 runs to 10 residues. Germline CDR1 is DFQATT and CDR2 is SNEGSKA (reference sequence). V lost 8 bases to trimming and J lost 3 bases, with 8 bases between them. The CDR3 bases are TGCAGTACCGGGAGCTACGAGCAGTACTTC. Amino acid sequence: CSTGSYEQYF.

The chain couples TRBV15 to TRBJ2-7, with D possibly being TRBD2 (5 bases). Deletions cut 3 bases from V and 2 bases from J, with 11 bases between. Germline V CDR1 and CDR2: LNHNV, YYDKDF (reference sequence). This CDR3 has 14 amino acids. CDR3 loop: CATSSDNGAYEQYF. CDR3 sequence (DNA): TGTGCCACCAGCAGTGACAACGGGGCCTACGAGCAGTACTTC.

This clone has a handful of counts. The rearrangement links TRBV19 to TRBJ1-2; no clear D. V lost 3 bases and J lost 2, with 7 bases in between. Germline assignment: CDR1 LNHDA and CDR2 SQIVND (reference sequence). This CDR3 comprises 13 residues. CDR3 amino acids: CASSMARNYGYTF. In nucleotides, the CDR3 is TGTGCCAGTAGTATGGCCAGAAACTATGGCTACACCTTC.

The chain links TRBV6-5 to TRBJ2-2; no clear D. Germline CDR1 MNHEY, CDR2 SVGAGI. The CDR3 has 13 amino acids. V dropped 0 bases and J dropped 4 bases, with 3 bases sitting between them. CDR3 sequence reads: CASSYSSTGELFF. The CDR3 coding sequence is TGTGCCAGCAGTTACTCCAGCACCGGGGAGCTGTTTTTT.

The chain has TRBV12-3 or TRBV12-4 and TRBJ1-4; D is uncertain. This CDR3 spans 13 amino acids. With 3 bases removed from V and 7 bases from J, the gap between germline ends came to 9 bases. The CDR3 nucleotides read TGTGCCAGCAGTTTTTTGGGAGGTGAAAAACTGTTTTTT. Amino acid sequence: CASSFLGGEKLFF.

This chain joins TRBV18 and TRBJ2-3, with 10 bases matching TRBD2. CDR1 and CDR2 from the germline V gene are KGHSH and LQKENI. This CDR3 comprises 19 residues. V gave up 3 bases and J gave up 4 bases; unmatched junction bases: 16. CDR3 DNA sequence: TGTGCCAGCTCACCCGGAGTCTATGGGACTAGCGTGATGGCAGATACGCAGTATTTT. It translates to CASSPGVYGTSVMADTQYF.

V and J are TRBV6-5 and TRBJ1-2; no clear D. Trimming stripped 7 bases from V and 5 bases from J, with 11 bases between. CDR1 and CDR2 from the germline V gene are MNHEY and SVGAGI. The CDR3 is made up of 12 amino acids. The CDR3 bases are TGTGCCAGCAACTCCGGGGAGTATGGCTACACCTTC. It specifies CASNSGEYGYTF.

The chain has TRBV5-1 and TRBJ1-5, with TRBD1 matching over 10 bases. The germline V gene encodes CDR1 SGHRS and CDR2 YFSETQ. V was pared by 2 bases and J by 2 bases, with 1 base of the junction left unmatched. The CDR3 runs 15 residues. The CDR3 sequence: CASSLGTGGNQPQHF. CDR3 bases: TGCGCCAGCAGCTTAGGGACAGGGGGCAATCAGCCCCAGCATTTT.